The 2 T cell receptor beta chains presented below share a single source sample, sequenced in a study of T cells in localized non-small cell lung cancer. Profiled with immunoSEQ multiplex PCR; TCRdb holds only in-frame clones, not every one. The table shows around 5,700 clones, with less than 40% occurring only once. The specimen comprised lung tumor tissue, sampled before any cancer treatment. All receptors derive from an older male donor with stage I squamous cell lung carcinoma.

This clone has a handful of counts. This chain links TRBV15 with TRBJ2-1; perhaps D is TRBD1 or TRBD2 (5 bases each). The V gene's germline CDR1 is LNHNV and CDR2 YYDKDF (reference sequence). The V gene lost 3 bases and the J gene lost 5 bases, with 14 bases spanning the gap. This CDR3 comprises 15 residues. CDR3 bases: TGTGCCACCAGCAGTCATCTCCGGGGACACAATGAGCAGTTCTTC. Translating gives CATSSHLRGHNEQFF.

This clone was seen a handful of times. The chain couples TRBV6-8 to TRBJ2-5; 10 nucleotides line up with TRBD2. V trimming: 5 bases; J trimming: 2 bases; junction bases outside the gene matches: 5. Germline V gene data show CDR1 as MNHGY and CDR2 as SAAAGT. The CDR3 consists of 15 residues. The CDR3 DNA reads as TGTGCCAGCAGTCCCGGACTAGCGGAGCAAGAGACCCAGTACTTC. Amino acids: CASSPGLAEQETQYF.